This T cell receptor (beta chain) comes out of a study of OX40 agonist ivuxolimab in advanced cancers. Germline loops: CDR1 MNHEY, CDR2 SVGAGI. CDR3 size: 15 residues. The V segment lost 2 bases and the J segment 8 bases; nucleotides outside the gene matches: 8. Generated by immunoSEQ multiplex PCR, the TCRdb table keeps only in-frame clones and is missing some. The sample lists roughly 40,000 clones; roughly 86% were seen once. The chain combines TRBV6-5 with TRBJ1-2; 10 nucleotides align to TRBD1. This sequence originates from an adult with an advanced solid tumor such as melanoma, head and neck, liver or kidney cancer. This specimen was CD4+ or CD8+ T cells sorted from blood, taken in a trial of the OX40 agonist ivuxolimab. The CDR3 nucleotides read TGTGCCAGCAGTTACCGACAGGGGGCCCCAAGAGGCTACACCTTC. Its protein product is CASSYRQGAPRGYTF.